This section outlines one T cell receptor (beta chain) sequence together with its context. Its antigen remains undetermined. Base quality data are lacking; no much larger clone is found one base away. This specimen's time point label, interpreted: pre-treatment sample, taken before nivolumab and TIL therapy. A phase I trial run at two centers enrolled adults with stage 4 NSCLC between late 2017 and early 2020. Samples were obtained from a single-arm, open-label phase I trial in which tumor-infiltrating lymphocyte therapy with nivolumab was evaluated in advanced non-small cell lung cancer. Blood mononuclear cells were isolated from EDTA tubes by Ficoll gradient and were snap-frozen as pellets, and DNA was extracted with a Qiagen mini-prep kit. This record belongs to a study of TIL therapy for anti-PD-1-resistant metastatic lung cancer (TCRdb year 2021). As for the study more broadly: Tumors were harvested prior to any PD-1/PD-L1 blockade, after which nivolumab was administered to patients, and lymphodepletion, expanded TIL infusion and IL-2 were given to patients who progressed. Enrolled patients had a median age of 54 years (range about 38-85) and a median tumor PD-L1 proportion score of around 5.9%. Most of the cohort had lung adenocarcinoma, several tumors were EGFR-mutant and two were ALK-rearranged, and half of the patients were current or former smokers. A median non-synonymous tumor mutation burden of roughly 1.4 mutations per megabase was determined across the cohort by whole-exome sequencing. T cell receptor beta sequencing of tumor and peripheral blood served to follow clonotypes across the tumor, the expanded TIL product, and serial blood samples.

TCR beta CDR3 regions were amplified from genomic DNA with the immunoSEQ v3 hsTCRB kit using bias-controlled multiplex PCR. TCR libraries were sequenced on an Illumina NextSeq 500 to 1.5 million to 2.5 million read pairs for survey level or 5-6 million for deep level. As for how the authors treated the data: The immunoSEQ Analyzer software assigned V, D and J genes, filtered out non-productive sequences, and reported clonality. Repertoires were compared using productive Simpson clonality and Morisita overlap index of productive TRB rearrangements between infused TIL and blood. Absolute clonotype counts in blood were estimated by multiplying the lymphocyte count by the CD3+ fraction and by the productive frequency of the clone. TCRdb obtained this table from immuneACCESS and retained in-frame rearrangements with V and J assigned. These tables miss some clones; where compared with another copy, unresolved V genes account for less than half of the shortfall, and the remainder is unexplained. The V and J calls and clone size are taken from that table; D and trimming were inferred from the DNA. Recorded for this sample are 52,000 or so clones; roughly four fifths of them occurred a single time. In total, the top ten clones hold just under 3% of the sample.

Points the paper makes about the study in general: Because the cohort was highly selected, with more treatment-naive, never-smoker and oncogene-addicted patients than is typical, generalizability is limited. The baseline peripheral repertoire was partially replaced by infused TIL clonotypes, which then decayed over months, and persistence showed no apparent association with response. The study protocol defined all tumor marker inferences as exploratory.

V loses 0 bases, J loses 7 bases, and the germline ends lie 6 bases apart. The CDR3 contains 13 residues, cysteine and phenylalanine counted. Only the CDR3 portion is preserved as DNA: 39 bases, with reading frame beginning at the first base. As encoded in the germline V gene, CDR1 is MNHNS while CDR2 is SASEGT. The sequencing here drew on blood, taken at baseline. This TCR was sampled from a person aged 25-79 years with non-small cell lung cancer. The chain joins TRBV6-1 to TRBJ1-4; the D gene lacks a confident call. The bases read TGTGCCAGCAGTGAAGCGGGAGGTGAAAAACTGTTTTTT. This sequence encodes CASSEAGGEKLFF.